This TCR beta chain was profiled in a study of tumor and adjacent non-tumor tissue in lung cancer. Study findings and constraints: Top 100 clones took a larger repertoire share in normal lung.

Germline V CDR1 and CDR2: SGHNT, YENEEA. The CDR3 runs 13 residues. TCRbeta libraries were built with three rounds of nested PCR, modified from ARM-PCR. In TCRdb, the multiplex PCR reads were re-called with MiXCR into one record per CDR3 protein. The sample has 200,000 to 250,000 distinct CDR3 sequences, around 70% seen once. On this clonotype: Antigen: not known. The junction departs from the called germline gene at one end, perhaps through a read error.

RNA was extracted from bulk tissue without any cell sorting. The clonotype was recovered from a man in his 60s with non-small cell lung cancer. V gene TRBV11-3 combines with J gene TRBJ1-1; unclear D gene. Sequencing was done on a sample of lung tumor tissue. CDR3: CASILSQNTEAFF. CDR3 DNA sequence: TGTGCCAGCATCTTAAGTCAGAACACTGAAGCTTTCTTT.